This T cell receptor beta chain was found in a study of beta chain features in type 1 diabetes. The investigators reverse transcribed all of the isolated RNA, so they sequenced expressed TCRB transcripts. The table came from immunoSEQ multiplex PCR; TCRdb's copy has only in-frame clones and leaves some out. Of 850,000 to 900,000 clones in the sample, roughly 17% are singletons; the top ten hold 0.02% to 0.025%. A few counts support this clone. Germline V gene sequence: CDR1 MNHNY, CDR2 SVGAGI (reference sequence). This CDR3 comprises 14 residues. V lost 7 bases and J 1 base, leaving 11 bases between the germline ends.

Sequencing was carried out using naive CD4+ T cells from blood. V is TRBV6-6 and J is TRBJ2-4, with D possibly TRBD1 on 5 matching bases. This clonotype was obtained from a woman aged 18-30 years in good health. The CDR3 DNA follows: TGTGCCAGCATGGCCAGGGTCGCCAAAAACATTCAGTACTTC. Translation gives CASMARVAKNIQYF.